These 27 T cell receptor beta chains were all obtained from the same sample, sequenced in a study of T cell responses to AZD1222 COVID-19 vaccine. Profiling relied on immunoSEQ multiplex PCR, and the TCRdb table lists in-frame clones only, not all of them. Of fewer than 120,000 clones in the sample, around 90% were seen once. Here the sequenced sample was peripheral blood, taken 28 days after the second AZD1222 dose. All receptors come from an adult who received the AZD1222 COVID-19 vaccine.

J is TRBJ2-1 and V is TRBV6-4; 8 nucleotides agree with TRBD1. CDR3 length: 15 amino acids. Looked up from germline, CDR1 is MRHNA and CDR2 is SNTAGT. The V gene end was trimmed by 0 bases and the J gene end by 6 bases; junction bases not matched to a gene: 4. CDR3 sequence (DNA): TGTGCCAGCAGTGACTCGCGACAGGGGAGCAATGAGCAGTTCTTC. Its translation is CASSDSRQGSNEQFF.

This clone was observed a single time. V gene TRBV19 combines with J gene TRBJ1-3; possibly TRBD1 for D (5 bases). Germline CDR1 reads LNHDA; CDR2 reads SQIVND (reference sequence). This CDR3 has 16 residues. V gave up 4 bases and J gave up 4 bases, with 17 bases separating them. The DNA of the CDR3 is TGTGCCAGTAGTACCTCTGGGCTCCGGGGCGGAAACACCATATATTTT. This sequence encodes CASSTSGLRGGNTIYF.

The V gene is TRBV4-1, the J gene TRBJ2-7, with 11 nucleotides matching TRBD2. Germline values: CDR1 MGHRA, CDR2 YSYEKL. V shed 3 bases and J 1 base; nucleotides not matched to a gene: 2. The CDR3 is 15 amino acids. The CDR3 coding sequence is TGCGCCAGCAGCCATGGGACTAGCGGTTCCTACGAGCAGTACTTC. Translating it yields CASSHGTSGSYEQYF.

The rearrangement links TRBV5-1 to TRBJ2-3; the match to TRBD2 covers 11 bases. Trimming took 3 bases from V and 6 from J; bases not matched to a gene: 9. The CDR3 is made up of 16 amino acids. In germline, CDR1 is SGHRS, CDR2 YFSETQ. CDR3 protein: CASSSTGTSGSDTQYF. The DNA of the CDR3 is TGCGCCAGCAGCTCTACCGGGACTAGCGGTAGCGATACGCAGTATTTT.

The V call is TRBV30, the J call TRBJ1-6; D is undetermined. Per the germline V gene, CDR1 is GTSNPN and CDR2 is SVGIG (reference sequence). The V end was cut by 0 bases, the J end by 0 bases, with 9 bases between. The CDR3 consists of 16 residues. CDR3 sequence reads: CAWSVLTSSYNSPLHF. The DNA for the CDR3 is TGTGCCTGGAGTGTACTGACAAGCTCCTATAATTCACCCCTCCACTTT. Looking up the rest from reference TRBV30 and TRBJ1-6 gives the full variable domain: SQTIHQWPATLVQPVGSPLSLECTVEGTSNPNLYWYRQAAGRGLQLLFYSVGIGQISSEVPQNLSASRPQDRQFILSSKKLLLSDSGFYLCAWSVLTSSYNSPLHFGNGTRLTVT.

There are a few counts of this clone. The V and J genes are TRBV19 and TRBJ2-2; D may be TRBD1 (5 bases). The CDR3 runs 17 residues. Looked up from germline, CDR1 is LNHDA and CDR2 is SQIVND (reference sequence). Trimming took 5 bases from V and 1 from J, leaving 17 bases between them. Here the CDR3 DNA reads TGTGCCAGTAGTGAGGAGACTGGACACCGGAACACCGGGGAGCTGTTTTTT. Translation: CASSEETGHRNTGELFF.

V usage is TRBV3-1 (or the pseudogene TRBV3-2) and J usage is TRBJ1-4; no clear D. V was shortened by 1 base and J by 8 bases, with 8 bases between the two germline ends. CDR3 length: 13 amino acids. Germline CDR1 LGHDT, CDR2 YNNKEL (reference sequence). The CDR3 coding sequence is TGTGCCAGCAGCCAAGTTCCCGGCGAAAAACTGTTTTTT. This translates into CASSQVPGEKLFF.

The rearrangement joins TRBV14 to TRBJ2-1, with TRBD1 matching over 7 bases. V was pared by 6 bases and J by 0 bases, with 5 bases of the junction left unmatched. This CDR3 contains 15 residues. Germline CDR1 is SGHDN and CDR2 is FVKESK. The CDR3 sequence: CASRQTGISYNEQFF. The CDR3 coding sequence is TGTGCCAGCAGACAGACAGGGATCTCCTACAATGAGCAGTTCTTC.

The V gene is TRBV4-2, the J gene TRBJ2-1, with D unresolved. The CDR3 consists of 13 residues. V was clipped by 0 bases and J by 9 bases, with 9 bases between them. Per the germline V gene, CDR1 is LGHNA and CDR2 is YNFKEQ. As DNA, the CDR3 is TGTGCCAGCAGCCAAGAGGAGAATCGTGAGCAGTTCTTC. Translated: CASSQEENREQFF.

V gene TRBV3-1 (or the pseudogene TRBV3-2) combines with J gene TRBJ1-3; D unclear. V was shortened by 5 bases and J by 0 bases, with 17 bases between the two germline ends. This CDR3 has 17 amino acids. The germline gives CDR1 LGHDT, CDR2 YNNKEL (reference sequence). CDR3 DNA sequence: TGTGCCAGCAGCACCAACCTGGACGGGAGCTCTGGAAACACCATATATTTT. Translation: CASSTNLDGSSGNTIYF.

The V gene is TRBV28, the J gene TRBJ1-5, with 7 bases matching TRBD1. Per germline, CDR1 MDHEN and CDR2 SYDVKM. Germline trimming cut 7 bases from V and 5 bases from J; bases unmatched to any gene: 14. This CDR3 contains 16 residues. CDR3 in DNA: TGTGCCAGCAACCCCTCGGAGGGGGCTTCTGATCAGCCCCAGCATTTT. As protein: CASNPSEGASDQPQHF.

This chain joins TRBV6-4 and TRBJ2-7; TRBD2 might be the D (6 bases). The germline V gene has CDR1 MRHNA and CDR2 SNTAGT. Trimming removed 4 bases at V and 2 bases at J, with 15 bases between. CDR3 length: 15 residues. The DNA for the CDR3 is TGTGCCAGCAGTGTTTACGCGGGGCAAACCTACGAGCAGTACTTC. It is translated as CASSVYAGQTYEQYF.

This chain uses TRBV19 with TRBJ1-5; D uncertain. This CDR3 is 12 amino acids long. V was clipped by 3 bases and J by 6 bases, with 6 bases between them. Looked up from germline, CDR1 is LNHDA and CDR2 is SQIVND (reference sequence). DNA of the CDR3: TGTGCCAGTAGTATTCTATTTCAGCCCCAGCATTTT. It specifies CASSILFQPQHF.

The chain uses TRBV18 and TRBJ2-2; 8 bases fit TRBD1. The CDR3 runs 14 residues. Trimming cost V 3 bases and J 7 bases; bases outside gene matches: 4. Germline CDR1 KGHSH, CDR2 LQKENI. CDR3 protein: CASSPGTGRGELFF. DNA for the CDR3: TGTGCCAGCTCACCTGGGACAGGCCGCGGGGAGCTGTTTTTT.

This clone was counted once. The chain carries TRBV7-6 and TRBJ2-1, with D uncertain. Trimming left V 1 base short and J 9 bases short, with 13 bases between. CDR3 length: 14 residues. Germline CDR1 SGHVS, CDR2 FNYEAQ. CDR3 protein: CASSLEGITGEQFF. The CDR3 nucleotides are TGTGCCAGCAGCTTAGAAGGGATTACGGGTGAGCAGTTCTTC.

V gene TRBV7-2 combines with J gene TRBJ2-2; the match to TRBD1 covers 7 bases. Per the germline V gene, CDR1 is SGHTA and CDR2 is FQGNSA. This CDR3 is built from 17 residues. The trim removed 5 bases at V and 4 bases at J, leaving 13 bases unmatched. CDR3 nucleotide sequence: TGTGCCAGCAGCCCCCAGGGGGACCCCCAAGGCACCGGGGAGCTGTTTTTT. Translating it yields CASSPQGDPQGTGELFF.

This chain connects TRBV7-2 to TRBJ2-7, with 7 bases matching TRBD1. V lost 6 bases, J lost 6 bases, and 5 bases stayed unmatched. There are 12 residues in the CDR3. Germline V gives CDR1 SGHTA, CDR2 FQGNSA. CDR3 nucleotide sequence: TGTGCCAGCAGTGGACAGGCGGGCGAGCAGTACTTC. Protein sequence: CASSGQAGEQYF.

CDR3 in amino acids: CASSRQFNNEQFF. The CDR3 DNA follows: TGTGCCAGCAGTCGACAGTTTAATAATGAGCAGTTCTTC. This chain uses TRBV12-3 or TRBV12-4 with TRBJ2-1; D possibly corresponds to TRBD1 (5 bases). The CDR3 extends over 13 amino acids. V lost 5 bases and J lost 7, with 12 bases in between.

V is TRBV2 and J is TRBJ2-3, with D perhaps TRBD1 or TRBD2 (5 bases each). CDR3 length: 14 amino acids. Trimming stripped 6 bases from V and 2 bases from J, with 12 bases between. The V gene's germline CDR1 is SNHLY and CDR2 FYNNEI. CDR3 residues: CASSRDRVTDTQYF. For the CDR3, the DNA is TGTGCCAGCAGCCGGGACCGAGTCACAGATACGCAGTATTTT.

The chain combines TRBV5-5 with TRBJ1-6; TRBD1 might be the D (6 bases). The germline V gene encodes CDR1 SGHKS and CDR2 YYEKEE (reference sequence). The length of the CDR3 is 14 residues. The ends were cut back, 0 bases at V and 7 bases at J, with 8 bases in the middle. The CDR3 nucleotides read TGTGCCAGCAGCTTGGTGGGGGCGAATTCACCCCTCCACTTT. Its protein is CASSLVGANSPLHF.

This chain joins TRBV5-1 and TRBJ2-1, with D perhaps matching TRBD2 (6 bases). Germline loops: CDR1 SGHRS, CDR2 YFSETQ. Trimming took off 4 bases at V and 7 bases at J, with 15 bases between the two ends. The CDR3 loop spans 14 amino acids. The CDR3 coding sequence is TGCGCCAGCAGCCCACGGACTACCGAGAATGAGCAGTTCTTC. This encodes CASSPRTTENEQFF.

This clone was seen only once. CDR3 protein: CASSRGEAYEQYF. CDR3 DNA: TGTGCCAGCAGCCGGGGAGAGGCCTACGAGCAGTACTTC. The V and J genes are TRBV12-3 or TRBV12-4 and TRBJ2-7; a possible D gene is TRBD2 (5 bases). The V and J ends lost 6 bases and 2 bases respectively, with 11 bases between them. The CDR3 consists of 13 residues.

This clone showed up just once. The rearrangement links TRBV18 to TRBJ1-4; the D is unclear. V was trimmed by 2 bases and J by 2 bases, leaving 9 bases between them. Germline CDR1 reads KGHSH; CDR2 reads LQKENI. The CDR3 is 15 amino acids. The CDR3 bases are TGTGCCAGCTCACCATTGGGGTTGACTAATGAAAAACTGTTTTTT. The encoded protein is CASSPLGLTNEKLFF.

The J gene is TRBJ1-1, the V gene TRBV11-2, with TRBD1 as a possible D gene (6 bases). Trimming removed 5 bases from V and 5 bases from J, with 15 bases in between. The CDR3 is 14 amino acids. CDR1 and CDR2 (germline): SGHAT, FQNNGV. CDR3 sequence: CASSLVVGTTEAFF. As DNA, the CDR3 is TGTGCCAGCAGCCTCGTCGTAGGGACAACTGAAGCTTTCTTT.

J is TRBJ2-5 and V is TRBV7-2; 14 positions match TRBD2. Germline V CDR1 and CDR2: SGHTA, FQGNSA. The CDR3 length is 16 residues. Unmatched junction bases numbered 3, after V lost 2 bases and J lost 4 bases. CDR3 region: CASSLTGLAGGETQYF. The DNA for the CDR3 is TGTGCCAGCAGCTTAACAGGACTAGCGGGAGGAGAGACCCAGTACTTC.

This chain joins TRBV5-1 and TRBJ1-5; 7 positions agree with TRBD1. V was pared by 0 bases and J by 3 bases, with 3 bases of the junction left unmatched. Germline V gene lookup returns CDR1 SGHRS and CDR2 YFSETQ. This CDR3 contains 15 residues. The CDR3 sequence is CASSLGQGNNQPQHF. The CDR3 DNA reads as TGCGCCAGCAGCTTGGGACAGGGTAACAATCAGCCCCAGCATTTT.

This clone was counted a single time. The V gene is TRBV7-9, the J gene TRBJ2-1; D is ambiguous. The V gene's germline CDR1 is SEHNR and CDR2 FQNEAQ (reference sequence). The CDR3 sequence is 15 residues long. Trimming cost V 1 base and J 0 bases, with 7 bases left between them. The CDR3 sequence is CASSLEPSSYNEQFF. As DNA, the CDR3 is TGTGCCAGCAGCTTAGAGCCGTCCTCCTACAATGAGCAGTTCTTC.